This T cell receptor (beta chain) was observed in a study of PD-L1 blockade in urothelial cancer. Background on the study: Male patients with bladder-origin urothelial cancer numbered about 90% of the 29. Timepoints chosen for blood analysis were 3 weeks (second dose) and 6 weeks after treatment start. Median T cell yield from blood was 110,000 to 150,000.

Sample time point: peripheral blood 6 weeks after treatment start. Patients each gave 1 to 8 samples, pretreatment and on-treatment. This CDR3 has 14 amino acids. V lost 8 bases to trimming and J lost 2 bases, with 15 bases between them. Germline CDR1 reads MDHEN; CDR2 reads SYDVKM. This table comes from immunoSEQ multiplex PCR, and its TCRdb copy is limited to in-frame clones, with some not included. The table shows about 120,000 clones, with around nine tenths occurring only once. The rearrangement joins TRBV28 to TRBJ1-2; D gene uncertain. The sequence derives from a man in his sixties with urothelial cancer. The material sequenced was PBMCs, taken around atezolizumab (anti-PD-L1) treatment. CDR3 sequence: CASAPGRDNYGYTF. In nucleotides, the CDR3 is TGTGCCAGCGCGCCTGGGCGAGACAACTATGGCTACACCTTC.